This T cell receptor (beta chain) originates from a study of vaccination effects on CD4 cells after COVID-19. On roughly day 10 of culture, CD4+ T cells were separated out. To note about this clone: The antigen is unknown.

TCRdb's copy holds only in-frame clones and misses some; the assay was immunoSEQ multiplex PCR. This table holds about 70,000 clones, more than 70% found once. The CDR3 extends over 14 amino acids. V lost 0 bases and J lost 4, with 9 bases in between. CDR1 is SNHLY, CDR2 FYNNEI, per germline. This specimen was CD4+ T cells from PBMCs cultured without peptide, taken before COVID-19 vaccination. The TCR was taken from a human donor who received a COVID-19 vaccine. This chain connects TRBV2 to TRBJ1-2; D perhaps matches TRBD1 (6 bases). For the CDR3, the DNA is TGTGCCAGCAGTGAAGCAGGGGGTGGCTATGGCTACACCTTC. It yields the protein CASSEAGGGYGYTF.